This record looks at one TCR beta chain sequence and its context. This entry comes from a study of blood T cell repertoires in COVID-19. The overall study: Sources were T cells, B-cell-depleted T cells, or PBMCs; the material itself was cDNA or gDNA.

Per the authors' pipeline: For nucleated cells, counts were estimated from reference gene primer amplification. TCRdb's table, derived via immunoSEQ multiplex PCR, lists solely in-frame clones and lacks some. That table supplies the V and J calls and clone size; D and trimming were determined from the DNA. This sample yields 200,000 to 300,000 clones, of which 92% are seen a single time; 0.8% to 0.95% belongs to the top ten. Patients in Seattle were enrolled during active infection, then followed longitudinally. This clonotype was obtained from a man under 40 with COVID-19, enrolled during active disease. The sample taken for sequencing was peripheral blood.

CDR3 sequence reads: CASSKCESRVTEAFF. The CDR3, as DNA: TGTGCCAGCAGCAAATGTGAAAGCAGGGTGACTGAAGCTTTCTTT. J is TRBJ1-1 and V is TRBV21-1; the table's D call TRBD1 went unverified against the DNA. TRBV21-1 counts as a pseudogene. The CDR3 is 15 amino acids.